This passage covers 24 T cell receptor beta chains from one sample sequenced in a study of shared clonotypes between healthy human individuals. Clones were read by immunoSEQ multiplex PCR, and TCRdb kept only the in-frame ones, dropping some. The data show some 1,400,000 clones, 95% to 97% seen once. Input material: naive CD4+ T cells sorted from blood. As to subset: CD45RA+ positively selected. The receptor source for this set is a man aged 25 to 40 in good health.

V is TRBV6-6 and J is TRBJ2-7; 11 nucleotides match TRBD1. V shed 6 bases, J shed 2 bases, and the junction held 3 bases outside the gene matches. The CDR3 is 14 residues long. Germline values: CDR1 MNHNY, CDR2 SVGAGI (reference sequence). The CDR3 reads CASRPGQGAYEQYF. CDR3 bases: TGTGCCAGCAGACCGGGACAGGGGGCCTACGAGCAGTACTTC.

V and J are TRBV28 and TRBJ1-5; D remains ambiguous. The CDR3 sequence is 12 residues long. From germline, CDR1 is MDHEN and CDR2 SYDVKM. The V end was cut by 7 bases, the J end by 11 bases, with 15 bases between. This CDR3 reads CASTAPGLAQHF. The CDR3 DNA reads as TGTGCCAGCACAGCCCCCGGGTTGGCCCAGCATTTT.

For this clone: Other DNA sequences in this specimen translate into the identical CDR3. V gene TRBV27 combines with J gene TRBJ2-5, with D possibly being TRBD2 (6 bases). CDR1 and CDR2 (germline): MNHEY, SMNVEV (reference sequence). The CDR3 totals 13 residues. V dropped 2 bases and J dropped 4 bases, with 8 bases sitting between them. This chain's CDR3 is CASSLRGGETQYF. The CDR3 coding sequence is TGTGCCAGCAGTTTACGGGGAGGAGAGACCCAGTACTTC.

The gene calls are TRBV29-1 and TRBJ2-1; D remains unclear. This CDR3 has 11 amino acids. V lost 8 bases, J lost 5 bases, and 10 bases lay in between. Germline V gene lookup returns CDR1 SQVTM and CDR2 ANQGSEA. CDR3 region: CSTGSNNEQFF. The CDR3 DNA is TGCAGCACCGGGTCGAACAATGAGCAGTTCTTC.

The rearrangement joins TRBV4-1 to TRBJ2-1; weak D call: TRBD1 (6 bases). The germline V gene has CDR1 MGHRA and CDR2 YSYEKL. V lost 1 base, J lost 7 bases, and 14 bases lay in between. CDR3 length: 15 amino acids. The CDR3 bases are TGCGCCAGCAGCCAAGCTTGGGGGCGAGGGAATGAGCAGTTCTTC. As protein: CASSQAWGRGNEQFF.

The rearrangement links TRBV6-1 to TRBJ1-2; D is ambiguous. Germline V CDR1 and CDR2: MNHNS, SASEGT. The CDR3 has 15 amino acids. The V end was cut by 3 bases, the J end by 6 bases, with 17 bases between. The CDR3 DNA reads as TGTGCCAGCAGTGACCAACGGGCTTCTTGGAATGGCTACACCTTC. Translation gives CASSDQRASWNGYTF.

Comments on this clone: Other DNA sequences within the sample encode an identical CDR3. The J gene is TRBJ2-7, the V gene TRBV30, with D perhaps matching TRBD1 or TRBD2 (5 bases each). This CDR3 contains 12 residues. V was clipped by 1 base and J by 3 bases, with 7 bases between them. Looked up from germline, CDR1 is GTSNPN and CDR2 is SVGIG (reference sequence). CDR3 in DNA: TGTGCCTGGAGTGGGGGGTTCTACGAGCAGTACTTC. Protein: CAWSGGFYEQYF.

The V call is TRBV6-4, the J call TRBJ1-1; D unclear. V was cut by 6 bases and J by 5 bases, with 16 bases left in between. Germline-derived CDR1 and CDR2 are MRHNA and SNTAGT. The CDR3 totals 14 residues. The CDR3 nucleotides read TGTGCCAGCAGACCCGAGGGTTGGGTTACTGAAGCTTTCTTT. This encodes CASRPEGWVTEAFF.

The chain recombines TRBV28 with TRBJ2-1; 7 bases fit TRBD2. The length of the CDR3 is 17 residues. Germline-derived CDR1 and CDR2 are MDHEN and SYDVKM. Losses at the gene ends were 5 bases for V and 1 base for J; bases not matched to a gene: 11. The CDR3 protein is CASSLGRGRGSYNEQFF. CDR3 in DNA: TGTGCCAGCAGTCTTGGTCGCGGGAGAGGTTCCTACAATGAGCAGTTCTTC.

The gene calls are TRBV5-1 and TRBJ2-7; 8 bases are a match to TRBD1. This CDR3 region has 14 residues. The germline CDR1 and CDR2 sequences are SGHRS and YFSETQ. The V gene end was trimmed by 4 bases and the J gene end by 7 bases; junction bases not matched to a gene: 10. The chain's CDR3 is CASSPTAGGGEQYF. The CDR3 DNA follows: TGCGCCAGCAGCCCGACCGCAGGGGGCGGAGAGCAGTACTTC.

The V gene is TRBV7-2, the J gene TRBJ1-1; TRBD1 is a possible D gene (6 bases). V gave up 3 bases and J gave up 0 bases, with 11 bases separating them. The germline CDR1 and CDR2 sequences are SGHTA and FQGNSA. CDR3 length: 15 amino acids. The CDR3 sequence is CASSLGGTMNTEAFF. The CDR3 DNA is TGTGCCAGCAGCTTGGGGGGGACAATGAACACTGAAGCTTTCTTT. The entire variable domain, with the rest obtained from reference TRBV7-2 and TRBJ1-1, is as follows: GAGVSQSPSNKVTEKGKDVELRCDPISGHTALYWYRQSLGQGLEFLIYFQGNSAPDKSGLPSDRFSAERTGGSVSTLTIQRTQQEDSAVYLCASSLGGTMNTEAFFGQGTRLTVV.

The genes are TRBV7-9 and TRBJ2-2, with D perhaps TRBD1 (6 bases). The ends were cut back, 3 bases at V and 3 bases at J, with 11 bases in the middle. The germline V gene has CDR1 SEHNR and CDR2 FQNEAQ (reference sequence). CDR3 length: 15 residues. CDR3 nucleotides: TGTGCCAGCAGCTTGGCAGGGGATCACACCGGGGAGCTGTTTTTT. Translating gives CASSLAGDHTGELFF.

The genes are TRBV11-2 and TRBJ1-4; no clear D gene. Germline CDR1 and CDR2: SGHAT and FQNNGV. Trimming cost V 1 base and J 8 bases, with 14 bases left between them. This CDR3 region has 15 residues. This CDR3 is CASSLGSYPREKLFF. DNA for the CDR3: TGTGCCAGCAGCTTAGGGAGCTATCCGCGGGAAAAACTGTTTTTT.

The J gene is TRBJ1-2, the V gene TRBV6-5; the D gene is possibly TRBD1 (6 bases). Germline lookup yields CDR1 MNHEY and CDR2 SVGAGI. The CDR3 has 13 amino acids. Trimming took 10 bases from V and 4 from J, leaving 16 bases between them. The CDR3 region has the DNA TGTGCCAACACAGGGATCTTCGGCTATGGCTACACCTTC. Translation: CANTGIFGYGYTF.

V usage is TRBV4-3 and J usage is TRBJ2-7; weak D call: TRBD1 (5 bases). The germline V and J ends were trimmed by 0 bases and 6 bases, with 15 bases remaining between them. The CDR3 contains 15 residues. Germline CDR1 reads LGHNA; CDR2 reads YSLEER. The DNA of the CDR3 is TGCGCCAGCAGCCAAGAGCAGGGAAGGTTCAGCGAGCAGTACTTC. This encodes CASSQEQGRFSEQYF.

CDR3 bases: TGTGCCAGCTCACCAATAGCGGGAGGATACGAGCAGTACTTC. It translates to CASSPIAGGYEQYF. The genes are TRBV18 and TRBJ2-5, with 10 bases lining up with TRBD2. The DNA end lines up better with TRBJ2-7; the J call may be wrong. The CDR3 loop spans 14 amino acids. Germline V CDR1 and CDR2: KGHSH, LQKENI.

The chain employs TRBV28 and TRBJ1-5, with unresolved D. The CDR3 has 14 amino acids. Per germline, CDR1 MDHEN and CDR2 SYDVKM. The V end was cut by 7 bases, the J end by 2 bases, with 12 bases between. CDR3 in DNA: TGTGCCAGCACCACCGGCGGACGCAATCAGCCCCAGCATTTT. It translates to CASTTGGRNQPQHF.

This chain joins TRBV7-8 and TRBJ2-1; 7 bases match TRBD1. V shed 5 bases and J 8 bases; nucleotides not matched to a gene: 15. Germline CDR1 and CDR2: SGHVS and FQNEAQ. This CDR3 comprises 16 residues. The CDR3 region is CASSEGAQTLTYEQFF. CDR3 in DNA: TGTGCCAGCAGCGAGGGGGCACAGACCCTTACCTATGAGCAGTTCTTC.

This chain uses TRBV7-2 with TRBJ1-1; no reliable D call. Germline V CDR1 and CDR2: SGHTA, FQGNSA. Trimming removed 4 bases from V and 3 bases from J, with 6 bases in between. CDR3 size: 12 residues. The CDR3 DNA is TGTGCCAGCAGCTGGCCTCACACTGAAGCTTTCTTT. It translates to CASSWPHTEAFF. The full variable domain, with the rest looked up from reference TRBV7-2 and TRBJ1-1, is GAGVSQSPSNKVTEKGKDVELRCDPISGHTALYWYRQSLGQGLEFLIYFQGNSAPDKSGLPSDRFSAERTGGSVSTLTIQRTQQEDSAVYLCASSWPHTEAFFGQGTRLTVV.

V and J are TRBV6-6 and TRBJ1-1; possibly TRBD1 for D (6 bases). Germline CDR1 MNHNY, CDR2 SVGAGI (reference sequence). This CDR3 region has 14 residues. With 10 bases removed from V and 3 bases from J, the gap between germline ends came to 18 bases. CDR3: CATRVQGRDTEAFF. Here the CDR3 DNA reads TGTGCCACCCGGGTGCAGGGGCGCGACACTGAAGCTTTCTTT.

This clone showed up just once. The V and J genes are TRBV7-9 and TRBJ2-3, with 11 bases fitting TRBD2. J was trimmed by 4 bases and V by 5 bases; bases with no gene match: 11. Germline V gives CDR1 SEHNR, CDR2 FQNEAQ (reference sequence). The CDR3 runs 17 residues. The CDR3 DNA is TGTGCCAGCAGCCCCGGGACTAGCGGCACTATCCCAGATACGCAGTATTTT. Translation gives CASSPGTSGTIPDTQYF.

The V call is TRBV9, the J call TRBJ2-6; D possibly corresponds to TRBD1 (6 bases). The V end was cut by 2 bases, the J end by 2 bases, with 8 bases between. CDR3 length: 15 amino acids. Per germline, CDR1 SGDLS and CDR2 YYNGEE. The CDR3 is CASSVKGAGANVLTF. Here the CDR3 DNA reads TGTGCCAGCAGCGTGAAGGGGGCTGGGGCCAACGTCCTGACTTTC.

The genes are TRBV7-8 and TRBJ1-1; D gene unclear. V shed 2 bases and J shed 11 bases, with 12 bases lying between them. This CDR3 has 12 amino acids. In germline, CDR1 is SGHVS, CDR2 FQNEAQ. The DNA of the CDR3 is TGTGCCAGCAGCTTACCGCTGGAGGCCGCTTTCTTT. Translating it yields CASSLPLEAAFF.

The chain is built from TRBV6-1 and TRBJ1-5, with 8 bases matching TRBD1. From germline, CDR1 is MNHNS and CDR2 SASEGT. V trimming: 3 bases; J trimming: 2 bases; junction bases outside the gene matches: 18. This CDR3 is built from 20 residues. In DNA form, the CDR3 reads TGTGCCAGCAGTGACCCTCACGGACAGGGTTGGGTTATAGGCAATCAGCCCCAGCATTTT. Residues: CASSDPHGQGWVIGNQPQHF.